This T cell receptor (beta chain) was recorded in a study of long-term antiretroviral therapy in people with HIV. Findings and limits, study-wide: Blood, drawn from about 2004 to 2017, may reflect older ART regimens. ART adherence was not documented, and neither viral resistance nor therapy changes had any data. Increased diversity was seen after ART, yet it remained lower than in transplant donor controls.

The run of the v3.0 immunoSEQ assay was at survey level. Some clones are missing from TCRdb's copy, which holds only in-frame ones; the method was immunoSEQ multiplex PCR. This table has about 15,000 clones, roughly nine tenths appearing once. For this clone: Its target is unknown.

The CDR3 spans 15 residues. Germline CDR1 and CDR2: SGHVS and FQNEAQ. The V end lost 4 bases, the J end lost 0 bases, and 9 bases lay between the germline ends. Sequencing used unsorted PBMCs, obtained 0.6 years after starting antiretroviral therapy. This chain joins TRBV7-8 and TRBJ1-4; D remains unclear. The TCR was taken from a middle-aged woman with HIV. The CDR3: CASSYQQTTNEKLFF. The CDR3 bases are TGTGCCAGCAGCTATCAACAGACAACTAATGAAAAACTGTTTTTT.